The 23 T cell receptor beta chains below all came from one sample that was sequenced in a study of blood T cell repertoires in COVID-19 (dated by TCRdb to the early 2020s). Library prep was done by the immunoSEQ multiplex PCR assay. The table was pulled from immuneACCESS by TCRdb, which kept in-frame rearrangements only. Such tables lose some clones; where checked, under half of the loss comes from unresolved V genes, and the rest has no known cause. Across this sample there are 210,000 or so clones, with just under 80% seen only once. The ten largest clones add up to approximately 3% of the sample. Sequenced: peripheral blood. Every receptor here comes from a woman at least 80 years old with active or convalescent COVID-19.

The chain recombines TRBV28 with TRBJ1-2, with D perhaps matching TRBD1 (5 bases). The CDR3 covers 12 residues. V lost 3 bases, J lost 5 bases, and 7 bases lay in between. The germline V gene has CDR1 MDHEN and CDR2 SYDVKM. Here the CDR3 reads CASSFRAYGYTF. The CDR3 DNA reads as TGTGCCAGCAGTTTCAGGGCTTATGGCTACACCTTC.

The chain has TRBV10-3 and TRBJ2-1; TRBD2 matches at 8 bases. With 0 bases clipped from V and 4 bases from J, the junction kept 17 bases outside the gene matches. The V gene's germline CDR1 is ENHRY and CDR2 SYGVKD. This CDR3 is 20 amino acids long. The CDR3 bases are TGTGCCATCAGTGAGTCGTCCTTCGGACTAGCCAGTATCTCGTACAATGAGCAGTTCTTC. It is translated as CAISESSFGLASISYNEQFF.

The chain uses TRBV15 and TRBJ2-2; no reliable D call. Trimming removed 0 bases from V and 5 bases from J, with 7 bases in between. CDR1 and CDR2 from the germline V gene are LNHNV and YYDKDF (reference sequence). The CDR3 totals 14 residues. CDR3 sequence: CATSRDSSTGELFF. The CDR3 DNA follows: TGTGCCACCAGCAGAGATTCGAGTACCGGGGAGCTGTTTTTT.

The chain couples TRBV7-8 to TRBJ1-4, with D possibly matching TRBD1 (5 bases). V shed 6 bases and J shed 4 bases, with 15 bases lying between them. CDR1 and CDR2 (germline): SGHVS, FQNEAQ. This CDR3 is built from 15 residues. CDR3 protein: CASRLAGGVNEKLFF. The CDR3 DNA is TGTGCCAGCAGACTAGCGGGGGGGGTTAATGAAAAACTGTTTTTT.

The chain is built from TRBV4-3 and TRBJ2-7, with 8 bases matching TRBD1. Germline CDR1 and CDR2: LGHNA and YSLEER. The ends lost 5 bases at V and 0 bases at J; junction bases unmatched: 6. This CDR3 spans 15 amino acids. CDR3 residues: CASSLSDRGSYEQYF. The DNA of the CDR3 is TGCGCCAGCAGCTTGTCCGACAGGGGCTCCTACGAGCAGTACTTC.

V usage is TRBV28 and J usage is TRBJ2-4; 7 bases are a match to TRBD2. J gave up 9 bases and V 5 bases, and 4 bases lay outside the gene matches. The germline gives CDR1 MDHEN, CDR2 SYDVKM. This CDR3 is 12 amino acids long. CDR3 nucleotides: TGTGCCAGCAGTCTCGGGGGGAGCATTCAGTACTTC. Amino acids: CASSLGGSIQYF.

A single count supports this clone. This chain uses TRBV3-1 (or the pseudogene TRBV3-2) with TRBJ2-3; weak D call: TRBD1 (6 bases). The length of the CDR3 is 13 residues. Trimming removed 1 base at V and 7 bases at J, with 9 bases between. CDR1 and CDR2 from the germline V gene are LGHDT and YNNKEL (reference sequence). The CDR3, as DNA: TGTGCCAGCAGCCAAGGACAGGCATATACGCAGTATTTT. Amino acids: CASSQGQAYTQYF.

The rearrangement links TRBV7-8 to TRBJ2-1; tentative D call: TRBD1 (5 bases). Trimming left V 0 bases short and J 7 bases short, with 7 bases between. The CDR3 has 13 residues. In germline, CDR1 is SGHVS, CDR2 FQNEAQ. CDR3: CASSLARVNEQFF. The CDR3 DNA reads as TGTGCCAGCAGCTTAGCCAGGGTAAATGAGCAGTTCTTC.

In its sample, this clone was seen a few times. V gene TRBV9 combines with J gene TRBJ1-2; 8 positions agree with TRBD1. Germline values: CDR1 SGDLS, CDR2 YYNGEE. The V gene end was trimmed by 4 bases and the J gene end by 3 bases; junction bases not matched to a gene: 8. The CDR3 spans 15 residues. The CDR3 DNA sequence: TGTGCCAGCAGCTCCGACAGGGGCTTGTACTATGGCTACACCTTC. Translating it yields CASSSDRGLYYGYTF.

The genes are TRBV15 and TRBJ2-1, with 7 bases lining up with TRBD1. Unmatched junction bases numbered 3, after V lost 1 base and J lost 9 bases. This CDR3 has 13 residues. The germline V gene has CDR1 LNHNV and CDR2 YYDKDF (reference sequence). The CDR3 DNA reads TGTGCCACCAGCAGAGCTCACAGGGGTGAGCAGTTCTTC. Protein: CATSRAHRGEQFF.

V and J are TRBV25-1 and TRBJ2-3; D is undetermined. Trimming cost V 5 bases and J 2 bases, with 14 bases left between them. Germline V gives CDR1 MGHDK, CDR2 SYGVNS. The CDR3 extends over 15 amino acids. This CDR3 is CASSPSRGYTDTQYF. CDR3 DNA: TGTGCCAGCAGTCCCTCCCGAGGCTACACAGATACGCAGTATTTT.

V gene TRBV24-1 combines with J gene TRBJ2-7; D ambiguous. There are 14 residues in the CDR3. Germline V gives CDR1 KGHDR, CDR2 SFDVKD. The germline V and J ends were trimmed by 4 bases and 3 bases, with 12 bases remaining between them. For the CDR3, the DNA is TGTGCCACCAGTGACCCGACATTGAACTACGAGCAGTACTTC. Protein: CATSDPTLNYEQYF.

This chain joins TRBV4-1 and TRBJ2-7; TRBD2 matches 8 bases. J was trimmed by 4 bases and V by 1 base; bases with no gene match: 6. The CDR3 spans 15 residues. The germline CDR1 and CDR2 sequences are MGHRA and YSYEKL. The DNA of the CDR3 is TGCGCCAGCAGCCAAGTATCCGGGGGGGAGTACGAGCAGTACTTC. Amino acids: CASSQVSGGEYEQYF.

The chain joins TRBV10-3 to TRBJ2-1, with a weak D call TRBD1 (6 bases). The CDR3 covers 16 residues. Germline assignment: CDR1 ENHRY and CDR2 SYGVKD. The V end was cut by 3 bases, the J end by 1 base, with 13 bases between. DNA of the CDR3: TGTGCCATCAGTGACGCCGCGAGGGGGTCCTACAATGAGCAGTTCTTC. It is translated as CAISDAARGSYNEQFF.

The chain carries TRBV21-1 and TRBJ2-1; the table assigns TRBD2, which was not confirmed against the DNA. TRBV21-1 is noted as a pseudogene. The CDR3 runs 19 residues. This CDR3 reads CASGQVQRRSAGGSDEQFF. CDR3 DNA sequence: TGTGCCAGCGGACAAGTTCAAAGGCGTAGTGCGGGGGGCTCGGATGAGCAGTTCTTC.

The chain employs TRBV7-8 and TRBJ2-4; D unresolved. Germline V gives CDR1 SGHVS, CDR2 FQNEAQ. The V end was cut by 1 base, the J end by 3 bases, with 16 bases between. The CDR3 loop spans 17 amino acids. CDR3 region: CASSLDSQVVIKNIQYF. The DNA of the CDR3 is TGTGCCAGCAGCTTAGATTCGCAGGTCGTTATCAAAAACATTCAGTACTTC. The full variable domain, with the rest looked up from reference TRBV7-8 and TRBJ2-4, is GAGVSQSPRYKVAKRGQDVALRCDPISGHVSLFWYQQALGQGPEFLTYFQNEAQLDKSGLPSDRFFAERPEGSVSTLKIQRTQQEDSAVYLCASSLDSQVVIKNIQYFGAGTRLSVL.

The chain couples TRBV5-1 to TRBJ2-2; 11 bases agree with TRBD2. The CDR3 length is 17 residues. Germline V gene sequence: CDR1 SGHRS, CDR2 YFSETQ. Trimming took 5 bases from V and 0 from J; bases not matched to a gene: 6. In DNA, the CDR3 is TGCGCCAGCAGTCTCACTAGCGGGGGACCGAACACCGGGGAGCTGTTTTTT. Translation: CASSLTSGGPNTGELFF.

The count of this clone is one. The chain employs TRBV6-2 or TRBV6-3 and TRBJ1-4; D is perhaps TRBD1 (6 bases). The germline V gene has CDR1 MNHEY and CDR2 SVGEGT. V gave up 6 bases and J gave up 14 bases, with 19 bases separating them. This CDR3 contains 13 residues. The CDR3 nucleotides are TGTGCCAGCAGCGGAACCCAGGGGACGCGGCTGTTTTTT. It translates to CASSGTQGTRLFF.

The chain employs TRBV4-2 and TRBJ2-1; 7 bases map to TRBD1. Losses at the gene ends were 2 bases for V and 2 bases for J; bases not matched to a gene: 3. In germline, CDR1 is LGHNA, CDR2 YNFKEQ. CDR3 length: 15 amino acids. Here the CDR3 DNA reads TGTGCCAGCAGCCAATTACAGGGGACCTACAATGAGCAGTTCTTC. Protein: CASSQLQGTYNEQFF.

CDR3 protein: CASSLAPDSNEQFF. CDR3 coding DNA: TGTGCCAGCAGCTTAGCCCCCGACTCCAATGAGCAGTTCTTC. The V and J genes are TRBV7-9 and TRBJ2-1; D is unresolved. The CDR3 spans 14 residues. V dropped 0 bases and J dropped 6 bases, with 9 bases sitting between them. Per germline, CDR1 SEHNR and CDR2 FQNEAQ (reference sequence).

This chain links TRBV12-3 or TRBV12-4 with TRBJ1-1; D is perhaps TRBD1 (5 bases). The germline V and J ends were trimmed by 6 bases and 7 bases, with 12 bases remaining between them. CDR3 length equals 12 residues. Written as DNA, the CDR3 is TGTGCCAGCAGCCGCAGGGCAGGTGAAGCTTTCTTT. As protein: CASSRRAGEAFF.

J is TRBJ1-3 and V is TRBV9; 10 nucleotides match TRBD1. In germline, CDR1 is SGDLS, CDR2 YYNGEE. Trimming cost V 4 bases and J 5 bases; bases outside gene matches: 9. This CDR3 contains 16 residues. The chain's CDR3 is CASSPDRGLSRNTIYF. CDR3 nucleotide sequence: TGTGCCAGCAGCCCCGACAGGGGGCTGTCCAGAAACACCATATATTTT.

This clone has more than one count but fewer than ten. The chain employs TRBV9 and TRBJ1-2; 7 positions agree with TRBD1. CDR1 SGDLS and CDR2 YYNGEE come from the germline V gene. With 1 base clipped from V and 3 bases from J, the junction kept 3 bases outside the gene matches. The CDR3 contains 14 residues. CDR3 amino acids: CASSVTGEDYGYTF. The CDR3 DNA reads TGTGCCAGCAGCGTAACAGGGGAGGACTATGGCTACACCTTC.